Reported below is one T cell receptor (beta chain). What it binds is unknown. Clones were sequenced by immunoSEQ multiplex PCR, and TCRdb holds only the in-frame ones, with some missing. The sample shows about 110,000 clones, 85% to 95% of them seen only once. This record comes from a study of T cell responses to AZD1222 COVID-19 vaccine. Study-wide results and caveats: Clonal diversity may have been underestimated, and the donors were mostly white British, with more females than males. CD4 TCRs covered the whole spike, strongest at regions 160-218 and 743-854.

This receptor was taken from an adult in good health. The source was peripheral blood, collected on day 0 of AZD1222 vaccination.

CDR3 protein: CASSLVDSNEQFF. The CDR3 DNA follows: TGCGCCAGCAGCCTCGTGGATTCTAATGAGCAGTTCTTC. The chain combines TRBV5-1 with TRBJ2-1; D not resolved. This CDR3 has 13 amino acids. Germline CDR1 reads SGHRS; CDR2 reads YFSETQ. V gave up 4 bases and J gave up 7 bases, with 12 bases separating them.